This TCR beta chain came from a study of T cell repertoires in cytomegalovirus infection. Study background: Both CMV infection and a matching HLA type were indicated by public TCR beta signatures.

Study conclusions and caveats: CMV carriers having the relevant HLA were flagged by cumulative public TCR beta family frequency. CMV-specific TCR beta clonotypes restricted by HLA-C were the ones dominating the ex vivo response.

This clonotype was picked up many times. Its cognate antigen is unknown. V shed 5 bases and J shed 1 base, with 11 bases lying between them. CDR3 length equals 14 residues. CDR1 and CDR2 from the germline V gene are SEHNR and FQNEAQ (reference sequence). In TCRdb, the reads were re-called with MiXCR into one record per CDR3 protein. Among approximately 630,000 distinct CDR3 sequences listed, roughly a quarter were seen once. Sequenced material: CD8+ T cells from PBMCs. The origin of this receptor is a human donor in good health (CMV status not recorded). Some clones in this sample may be carry-over from other donors' samples. The chain is built from TRBV7-9 and TRBJ1-1; TRBD1 might be the D (6 bases). The CDR3 DNA follows: TGTGCCAGCAGCCACTGGACAGAGAACACTGAAGCTTTCTTT. Its translation is CASSHWTENTEAFF.